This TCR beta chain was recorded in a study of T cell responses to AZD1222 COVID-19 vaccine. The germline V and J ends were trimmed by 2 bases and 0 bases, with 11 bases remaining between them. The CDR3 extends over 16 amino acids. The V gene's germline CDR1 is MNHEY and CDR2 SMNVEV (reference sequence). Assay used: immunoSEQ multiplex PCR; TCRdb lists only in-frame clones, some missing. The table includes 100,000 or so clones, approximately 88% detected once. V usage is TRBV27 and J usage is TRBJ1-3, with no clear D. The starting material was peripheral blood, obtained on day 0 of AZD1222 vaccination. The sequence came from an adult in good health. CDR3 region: CASSLLGGYSGNTIYF. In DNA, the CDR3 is TGTGCCAGCAGTTTACTTGGCGGTTACTCTGGAAACACCATATATTTT.